One sample yielded the 27 T cell receptor beta chains listed below, sequenced in a study of cytomegalovirus exposure and HLA in healthy donors. PCR was performed using 60 Vbeta and 13 Jbeta primers. The method was immunoSEQ multiplex PCR; TCRdb's version includes in-frame clones alone and lacks a portion of them. This table has 170,000 or so clones, about 80% appearing once. Material: PBMCs. All receptors come from a woman between 45 and 65 years old in good health and CMV-seronegative.

The V and J genes are TRBV6-1 and TRBJ2-1, with D maybe TRBD2 (7 bases). With 4 bases removed from V and 7 bases from J, the gap between germline ends came to 17 bases. Germline V gene sequence: CDR1 MNHNS, CDR2 SASEGT. The CDR3 runs 15 residues. The CDR3 protein is CASSAIIGGGNEQFF. The DNA of the CDR3 is TGTGCCAGCAGTGCAATTATAGGGGGAGGGAATGAGCAGTTCTTC.

The chain recombines TRBV28 with TRBJ2-3; perhaps TRBD1 as D (5 bases). The CDR3 length is 13 residues. The germline V gene encodes CDR1 MDHEN and CDR2 SYDVKM. With 11 bases removed from V and 1 base from J, the gap between germline ends came to 13 bases. CDR3 nucleotide sequence: TGTGCCCTCAGGGCCCCGGGCACAGATACGCAGTATTTT. It encodes CALRAPGTDTQYF.

The chain joins TRBV5-1 to TRBJ2-3, with 10 bases that match TRBD2. Germline V gene sequence: CDR1 SGHRS, CDR2 YFSETQ. This CDR3 contains 16 residues. The trim removed 0 bases at V and 2 bases at J, leaving 3 bases unmatched. The CDR3 protein is CASSLGTSGYTDTQYF. The CDR3, as DNA: TGCGCCAGCAGCTTGGGGACTAGCGGCTACACAGATACGCAGTATTTT.

This clone was counted a few times. V is TRBV5-6 and J is TRBJ2-1; TRBD1 matches 9 bases. V lost 3 bases and J lost 6; bases outside the gene matches: 13. There are 17 residues in the CDR3. Germline assignment: CDR1 SGHDT and CDR2 YYEEEE. In nucleotides, the CDR3 is TGTGCCAGCAGCTCTAGGCGGGGGACAGGGAGGGTCAATGAGCAGTTCTTC. This sequence encodes CASSSRRGTGRVNEQFF.

This rearrangement joins TRBV10-3 to TRBJ2-3, with D perhaps TRBD1 (6 bases). The V end lost 3 bases, the J end lost 3 bases, and 13 bases lay between the germline ends. This CDR3 comprises 15 residues. The V gene's germline CDR1 is ENHRY and CDR2 SYGVKD. CDR3 DNA: TGTGCCATCAGTGACCAAACTCAGGGGACAGATACGCAGTATTTT. Translating gives CAISDQTQGTDTQYF.

V and J are TRBV7-2 and TRBJ2-5, with 7 bases fitting TRBD2. The CDR3 runs 16 residues. The ends lost 2 bases at V and 5 bases at J; junction bases unmatched: 11. Germline lookup yields CDR1 SGHTA and CDR2 FQGNSA. CDR3 in amino acids: CASSLSRSGGWETQYF. For the CDR3, the DNA is TGTGCCAGCAGCTTATCCCGATCGGGGGGATGGGAGACCCAGTACTTC. Together with reference TRBV7-2 and TRBJ2-5, the CDR3 gives the full variable domain: GAGVSQSPSNKVTEKGKDVELRCDPISGHTALYWYRQSLGQGLEFLIYFQGNSAPDKSGLPSDRFSAERTGGSVSTLTIQRTQQEDSAVYLCASSLSRSGGWETQYFGPGTRLLVL.

This rearrangement joins TRBV19 to TRBJ2-7, with a tentative D call TRBD1 (5 bases). The ends were cut back, 4 bases at V and 6 bases at J, with 16 bases in the middle. Germline CDR1 and CDR2: LNHDA and SQIVND (reference sequence). CDR3 length equals 14 residues. Written as DNA, the CDR3 is TGTGCCAGTAGTACGGTTACAGGTCGGACCGAGCAGTACTTC. The encoded protein is CASSTVTGRTEQYF.

This chain connects TRBV14 to TRBJ2-3; D gene ambiguous. This CDR3 is 14 amino acids long. Per germline, CDR1 SGHDN and CDR2 FVKESK. The germline V and J ends were trimmed by 3 bases and 1 base, with 8 bases remaining between them. CDR3 in amino acids: CASSQLRGTDTQYF. The CDR3 nucleotides are TGTGCCAGCAGCCAGCTCCGCGGCACAGATACGCAGTATTTT.

J is TRBJ2-7 and V is TRBV5-4; 9 positions agree with TRBD2. The trim removed 4 bases at V and 1 base at J, leaving 3 bases unmatched. Germline V gene data show CDR1 as SGHNT and CDR2 as YYREEE (reference sequence). This CDR3 comprises 14 residues. The CDR3: CASSNSGSSYEQYF. Written as DNA, the CDR3 is TGTGCCAGCAGCAATAGCGGGAGTTCCTACGAGCAGTACTTC.

A word on this clone: The sample has other DNA sequences that encode this CDR3 too. The chain is built from TRBV5-4 and TRBJ1-4; D remains ambiguous. V lost 1 base, J lost 5 bases, and 9 bases lay in between. This CDR3 is built from 14 residues. Germline V lookup: CDR1 SGHNT, CDR2 YYREEE (reference sequence). The CDR3: CASSLNSVNEKLFF. In DNA form, the CDR3 reads TGTGCCAGCAGCTTGAATTCGGTCAATGAAAAACTGTTTTTT.

The CDR3 bases are TGTGCCACCAGGTGGCGGGCACCCACAGATACGCAGTATTTT. Its translation: CATRWRAPTDTQYF. This sequence joins TRBV15 and TRBJ2-3; tentatively, D is TRBD2 (5 bases). CDR1 is LNHNV, CDR2 YYDKDF, per germline (reference sequence). The V end was cut by 6 bases, the J end by 2 bases, with 12 bases between. The CDR3 totals 14 residues. The full variable domain, completed using reference TRBV15 and TRBJ2-3, is DAMVIQNPRYQVTQFGKPVTLSCSQTLNHNVMYWYQQKSSQAPKLLFHYYDKDFNNEADTPDNFQSRRPNTSFCFLDIRSPGLGDTAMYLCATRWRAPTDTQYFGPGTRLTVL.

This rearrangement joins TRBV7-8 to TRBJ2-2, with 7 bases that match TRBD2. The CDR3 contains 16 residues. Trimming cost V 6 bases and J 4 bases; bases outside gene matches: 11. Germline assignment: CDR1 SGHVS and CDR2 FQNEAQ. CDR3 region: CASSFRTRIGTGELFF. In DNA form, the CDR3 reads TGTGCCAGCAGTTTCAGGACTAGGATTGGCACCGGGGAGCTGTTTTTT.

The CDR3 DNA sequence: TGTGCCGGCGGTGGCAGGGATACGACTAATGAAAAACTGTTTTTT. Protein sequence: CAGGGRDTTNEKLFF. This chain links TRBV2 with TRBJ1-4, with TRBD1 as a possible D gene (5 bases). This CDR3 has 15 residues. CDR1 SNHLY and CDR2 FYNNEI come from the germline V gene. The ends were cut back, 11 bases at V and 2 bases at J, with 18 bases in the middle.

The chain carries TRBV9 and TRBJ1-1, with D possibly TRBD1 on 5 matching bases. The CDR3 is 15 amino acids. V gave up 4 bases and J gave up 3 bases, with 16 bases separating them. The germline V gene encodes CDR1 SGDLS and CDR2 YYNGEE. CDR3 in amino acids: CASSFTGTQDTEAFF. The CDR3 DNA reads TGTGCCAGCAGCTTCACCGGGACTCAGGACACTGAAGCTTTCTTT.

The chain employs TRBV19 and TRBJ2-2; the D gene is possibly TRBD2 (6 bases). The CDR3 is 15 amino acids. V lost 5 bases and J 1 base, leaving 11 bases between the germline ends. Germline CDR1 and CDR2: LNHDA and SQIVND (reference sequence). The CDR3 region is CASSRRTMNTGELFF. CDR3 bases: TGTGCCAGTAGTCGCAGGACTATGAACACCGGGGAGCTGTTTTTT.

The chain links TRBV5-1 to TRBJ2-2; 7 bases fit TRBD1. V gave up 3 bases and J gave up 3 bases; unmatched junction bases: 2. The CDR3 has 14 amino acids. From germline, CDR1 is SGHRS and CDR2 YFSETQ. Written as DNA, the CDR3 is TGCGCCAGCAGCTCCCAGGGGGACACCGGGGAGCTGTTTTTT. Its translation: CASSSQGDTGELFF.

J is TRBJ2-3 and V is TRBV2, with 9 bases that match TRBD2. Looked up from germline, CDR1 is SNHLY and CDR2 is FYNNEI. With V trimmed by 9 bases and J by 2 bases, 12 bases remained unmatched. The CDR3 spans 16 residues. The CDR3 coding sequence is TGTGCCAGGACGCGCGAGCGGGAGGCCTACACAGATACGCAGTATTTT. It translates to CARTREREAYTDTQYF.

V is TRBV5-4 and J is TRBJ1-1; D possibly corresponds to TRBD1 (5 bases). V lost 3 bases and J lost 1, with 7 bases in between. Germline loops: CDR1 SGHNT, CDR2 YYREEE (reference sequence). There are 13 residues in the CDR3. The CDR3 DNA reads TGTGCCAGCAGCTCGACAGAGAACACTGAAGCTTTCTTT. It specifies CASSSTENTEAFF.

The chain joins TRBV5-1 to TRBJ2-5, with TRBD1 matching over 7 bases. The germline V gene encodes CDR1 SGHRS and CDR2 YFSETQ. V lost 4 bases, J lost 4 bases, and 7 bases stayed unmatched. The CDR3 length is 14 residues. The CDR3 DNA is TGCGCCAGCAGCCCGCGGACAGGTGGAGAGACCCAGTACTTC. Encoded protein: CASSPRTGGETQYF. The variable domain in full, completed from reference TRBV5-1 and TRBJ2-5, reads KAGVTQTPRYLIKTRGQQVTLSCSPISGHRSVSWYQQTPGQGLQFLFEYFSETQRNKGNFPGRFSGRQFSNSRSEMNVSTLELGDSALYLCASSPRTGGETQYFGPGTRLLVL.

This chain connects TRBV11-3 to TRBJ2-1; TRBD1 aligns across 8 bases. Germline CDR1 is SGHNT and CDR2 is YENEEA. CDR3 size: 13 residues. V gave up 5 bases and J gave up 9 bases; unmatched junction bases: 6. The CDR3 reads CASSRNDRGEQFF. CDR3 nucleotides: TGTGCCAGCAGCCGAAACGACAGGGGTGAGCAGTTCTTC. The variable domain in full, with the rest retrieved from reference TRBV11-3 and TRBJ2-1, is EAGVVQSPRYKIIEKKQPVAFWCNPISGHNTLYWYLQNLGQGPELLIRYENEEAVDDSQLPKDRFSAERLKGVDSTLKIQPAELGDSAVYLCASSRNDRGEQFFGPGTRLTVL.

The count of this clone is one. This chain joins TRBV5-4 and TRBJ2-5; TRBD2 is a possible D gene (5 bases). The CDR3 is made up of 14 amino acids. V was cut by 4 bases and J by 3 bases, with 13 bases left in between. CDR1 and CDR2 (germline): SGHNT, YYREEE (reference sequence). CDR3 sequence: CASSPLGEKETQYF. Written as DNA, the CDR3 is TGTGCCAGCAGCCCCCTCGGGGAGAAAGAGACCCAGTACTTC.

The V call is TRBV6-5, the J call TRBJ1-1; D is ambiguous. This CDR3 is built from 12 residues. Trimming cost V 0 bases and J 7 bases, with 6 bases left between them. Germline CDR1 is MNHEY and CDR2 is SVGAGI. The CDR3: CASSYSSGEAFF. The CDR3 region has the DNA TGTGCCAGCAGTTACTCGTCGGGTGAAGCTTTCTTT.

V usage is TRBV18 and J usage is TRBJ2-1; 10 bases match TRBD2. CDR3 length: 16 amino acids. V was pared by 1 base and J by 6 bases, with 6 bases of the junction left unmatched. The germline CDR1 and CDR2 sequences are KGHSH and LQKENI. CDR3 coding DNA: TGTGCCAGCTCACCACGTCTAGCGGGAGATCTCAATGAGCAGTTCTTC. It yields the protein CASSPRLAGDLNEQFF. Full variable domain (outside the CDR3, taken from reference TRBV18 and TRBJ2-1): NAGVMQNPRHLVRRRGQEARLRCSPMKGHSHVYWYRQLPEEGLKFMVYLQKENIIDESGMPKERFSAEFPKEGPSILRIQQVVRGDSAAYFCASSPRLAGDLNEQFFGPGTRLTVL.

V gene TRBV7-9 combines with J gene TRBJ2-7; no firm D call. CDR3 length: 11 amino acids. The germline gives CDR1 SEHNR, CDR2 FQNEAQ (reference sequence). The ends were cut back, 5 bases at V and 2 bases at J, with 4 bases in the middle. CDR3 bases: TGTGCCAGCAGCCTTACCTACGAGCAGTACTTC. Translated: CASSLTYEQYF.

The chain is built from TRBV6-5 and TRBJ1-5; the match to TRBD1 covers 9 bases. Per germline, CDR1 MNHEY and CDR2 SVGAGI. Trimming removed 2 bases from V and 7 bases from J; junction bases left unmatched: 6. This CDR3 contains 15 residues. The DNA for the CDR3 is TGTGCCAGCAGTTACCGTTGGACAGGGGACCAGCCCCAGCATTTT. Its translation: CASSYRWTGDQPQHF.

Here the CDR3 reads CASSVTGNSNQPQHF. The DNA for the CDR3 is TGTGCCAGCAGCGTTACAGGGAATAGCAATCAGCCCCAGCATTTT. The chain combines TRBV7-3 with TRBJ1-5; a weak D match, TRBD1 (6 bases). The germline gives CDR1 SGHTA, CDR2 FQGTGA. V gave up 5 bases and J gave up 0 bases, with 11 bases separating them. The CDR3 is 15 amino acids.

The chain employs TRBV19 and TRBJ1-1; weak D call: TRBD1 (5 bases). The length of the CDR3 is 15 residues. In germline, CDR1 is LNHDA, CDR2 SQIVND (reference sequence). V gave up 7 bases and J gave up 0 bases, with 15 bases separating them. The CDR3 spells CASNSGGGMNTEAFF. CDR3 DNA: TGTGCCAGTAACTCCGGGGGGGGGATGAACACTGAAGCTTTCTTT.